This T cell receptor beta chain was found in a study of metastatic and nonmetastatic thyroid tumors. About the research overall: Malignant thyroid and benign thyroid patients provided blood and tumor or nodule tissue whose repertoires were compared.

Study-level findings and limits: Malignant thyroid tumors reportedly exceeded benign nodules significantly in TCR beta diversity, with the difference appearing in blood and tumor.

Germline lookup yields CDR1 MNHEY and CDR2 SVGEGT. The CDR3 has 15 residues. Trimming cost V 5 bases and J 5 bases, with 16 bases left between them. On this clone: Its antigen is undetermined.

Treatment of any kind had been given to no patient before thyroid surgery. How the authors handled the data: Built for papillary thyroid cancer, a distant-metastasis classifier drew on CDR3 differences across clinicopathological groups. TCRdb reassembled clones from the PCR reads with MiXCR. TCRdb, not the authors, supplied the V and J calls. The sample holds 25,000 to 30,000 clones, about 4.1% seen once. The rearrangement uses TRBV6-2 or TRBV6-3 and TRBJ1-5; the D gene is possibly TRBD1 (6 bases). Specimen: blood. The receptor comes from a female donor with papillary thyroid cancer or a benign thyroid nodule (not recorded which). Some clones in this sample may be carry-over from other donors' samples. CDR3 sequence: CASSAVGDTYQPQHF. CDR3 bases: TGTGCCAGCAGTGCGGTGGGGGACACATATCAGCCCCAGCATTTT.